What follows are 9 T cell receptor beta chains derived from one specimen sequenced in a study of blood T cell repertoires in COVID-19. The protocol was immunoSEQ multiplex PCR, while the TCRdb copy is restricted to in-frame clones and leaves out a portion. Of 130,000 to 150,000 clones in the sample, approximately 80% are singletons; the top ten hold about 5%. The material sequenced was peripheral blood. The receptors shown here come from a woman between 45 and 65 years old with acute or convalescent COVID-19.

This clone showed up just a few times. V gene TRBV19 combines with J gene TRBJ1-2; perhaps TRBD1 as D (6 bases). Trimming removed 4 bases at V and 3 bases at J, with 21 bases between. Germline V gene lookup returns CDR1 LNHDA and CDR2 SQIVND (reference sequence). The CDR3 covers 17 residues. The CDR3 sequence: CASSTWATGRKDYGYTF. The CDR3 DNA is TGTGCCAGTAGTACATGGGCTACAGGGAGAAAGGACTATGGCTACACCTTC.

The chain employs TRBV5-6 and TRBJ1-5, with TRBD1 as a possible D gene (5 bases). V was trimmed by 4 bases and J by 0 bases, leaving 11 bases between them. CDR3 length equals 15 residues. Germline V gene data show CDR1 as SGHDT and CDR2 as YYEEEE. CDR3 in DNA: TGTGCCAGCAGCCAGGGATTATATAGCAATCAGCCCCAGCATTTT. Its translation is CASSQGLYSNQPQHF.

The chain employs TRBV5-1 and TRBJ2-3, with 7 bases that match TRBD2. The CDR3 spans 14 residues. Germline lookup yields CDR1 SGHRS and CDR2 YFSETQ. With 0 bases clipped from V and 5 bases from J, the junction kept 3 bases outside the gene matches. CDR3 protein: CASSLDGGGDTQYF. CDR3 coding DNA: TGCGCCAGCAGCTTGGATGGCGGGGGAGATACGCAGTATTTT.

The CDR3 nucleotides are TGTGCCAGCAGTTTTGGGCCGTTCAACATTCAGTACTTC. Its protein product is CASSFGPFNIQYF. This chain links TRBV12-3 or TRBV12-4 with TRBJ2-4; D call uncertain. CDR3 size: 13 residues. Trimming took off 3 bases at V and 7 bases at J, with 10 bases between the two ends.

CDR3 amino acids: CASSSPVMTNEKLFF. CDR3 nucleotide sequence: TGTGCCAGCAGCTCACCGGTTATGACTAATGAAAAACTGTTTTTT. This chain uses TRBV7-9 with TRBJ1-4; no firm D call. The germline V and J ends were trimmed by 4 bases and 2 bases, with 11 bases remaining between them. The CDR3 runs to 15 residues. The V gene's germline CDR1 is SEHNR and CDR2 FQNEAQ (reference sequence).

The chain employs TRBV4-3 and TRBJ1-1; the D is unclear. This CDR3 comprises 13 residues. Trimming cost V 1 base and J 9 bases, with 12 bases left between them. Germline CDR1 is LGHNA and CDR2 is YSLEER. The CDR3 sequence is CASSQGYRAQAFF. The CDR3 nucleotides read TGCGCCAGCAGCCAAGGGTACCGCGCCCAAGCTTTCTTT.

The J gene is TRBJ1-6, the V gene TRBV9; 8 bases map to TRBD1. Trimming took 3 bases from V and 10 from J; bases not matched to a gene: 12. CDR3 length equals 16 residues. CDR1 and CDR2 from the germline V gene are SGDLS and YYNGEE. Here the CDR3 reads CASSAQKDRVQSPLHF. The CDR3 coding sequence is TGTGCCAGCAGCGCACAGAAGGACAGGGTGCAGTCACCCCTCCACTTT.

The chain uses TRBV7-2 and TRBJ2-7; 7 bases map to TRBD2. Germline V gene lookup returns CDR1 SGHTA and CDR2 FQGNSA. This CDR3 has 14 residues. The J segment lost 3 bases and the V segment lost 0 bases, leaving 2 bases of the junction unmatched. Written as DNA, the CDR3 is TGTGCCAGCAGCTTAGCTAGCGGGTTCTACGAGCAGTACTTC. The encoded protein is CASSLASGFYEQYF.

The chain employs TRBV6-4 and TRBJ2-2; 11 nucleotides match TRBD2. The CDR3 contains 17 residues. Looked up from germline, CDR1 is MRHNA and CDR2 is SNTAGT. V shed 8 bases, J shed 0 bases, and the junction held 8 bases outside the gene matches. Here the CDR3 DNA reads TGTGCCAGCTCAACTAGCGGGGGAAGAACGAACACCGGGGAGCTGTTTTTT. As protein: CASSTSGGRTNTGELFF.